Shown below are 27 T cell receptor beta chains from a single sample sequenced in a study of T cell responses to AZD1222 COVID-19 vaccine. Sequencing was performed with immunoSEQ multiplex PCR; in TCRdb, only in-frame clones are kept and a portion is missing. The profile shows around 94,000 clones, approximately 81% of them singletons. The sequencing here drew on peripheral blood, taken 28 days after the second AZD1222 dose. The source of these receptors is an adult who received the AZD1222 COVID-19 vaccine.

The chain recombines TRBV2 with TRBJ2-1; 8 bases line up with TRBD2. J gave up 3 bases and V 7 bases, and 8 bases lay outside the gene matches. Per the germline V gene, CDR1 is SNHLY and CDR2 is FYNNEI. CDR3 length equals 15 residues. CDR3 in amino acids: CASNPGGGHYNEQFF. The DNA for the CDR3 is TGTGCCAGCAACCCCGGCGGGGGGCACTACAATGAGCAGTTCTTC.

The chain carries TRBV18 and TRBJ1-1, with TRBD1 identical over 8 bases. V dropped 5 bases and J dropped 8; count of bases not matched to a gene: 16. CDR1 is KGHSH and CDR2 is LQKENI in the germline V gene. The CDR3 consists of 16 residues. CDR3 sequence reads: CASSFLGQGRMGEAFF. The DNA of the CDR3 is TGTGCCAGCTCATTCCTAGGACAGGGACGTATGGGGGAAGCTTTCTTT.

The chain is built from TRBV5-1 and TRBJ2-1; no clear D gene. This CDR3 comprises 15 residues. Germline-derived CDR1 and CDR2 are SGHRS and YFSETQ. The V end was cut by 0 bases, the J end by 1 base, with 8 bases between. DNA for the CDR3: TGCGCCAGCAGCTTGGATGGAAATTCCTACAATGAGCAGTTCTTC. Translation gives CASSLDGNSYNEQFF. Filled out from reference TRBV5-1 and TRBJ2-1, the complete variable domain reads KAGVTQTPRYLIKTRGQQVTLSCSPISGHRSVSWYQQTPGQGLQFLFEYFSETQRNKGNFPGRFSGRQFSNSRSEMNVSTLELGDSALYLCASSLDGNSYNEQFFGPGTRLTVL.

This clone was seen just once. The V and J genes are TRBV5-3 and TRBJ2-2; 7 positions agree with TRBD2. TRBV5-3 is an open reading frame, and its role is uncertain. The J segment lost 1 base and the V segment lost 0 bases, leaving 3 bases of the junction unmatched. This CDR3 comprises 16 residues. The CDR3 DNA reads as TGTGCCAGAAGCTTGGAGGCTAGCGGGAACACCGGGGAGCTGTTTTTT. This gives the protein CARSLEASGNTGELFF.

This clone was observed once. CDR3 sequence reads: CASSLNGGGYEQYF. CDR3 DNA sequence: TGCGCCAGCAGCTTGAACGGTGGGGGATACGAGCAGTACTTC. The rearrangement joins TRBV5-1 to TRBJ2-7; D is perhaps TRBD1 or TRBD2 (5 bases each). Per the germline V gene, CDR1 is SGHRS and CDR2 is YFSETQ. V lost 1 base and J 4 bases, leaving 12 bases between the germline ends. CDR3 length: 14 residues.

The DNA for the CDR3 is TGTGCCAGCAGCGTAGCAGGGGGGTTAGCCAAAAACATTCAGTACTTC. Protein product: CASSVAGGLAKNIQYF. This rearrangement joins TRBV9 to TRBJ2-4, with a tentative D call TRBD1 (7 bases). V was clipped by 0 bases and J by 0 bases, with 10 bases between them. Germline V gene sequence: CDR1 SGDLS, CDR2 YYNGEE. CDR3 size: 16 residues.

The rearrangement links TRBV12-3 or TRBV12-4 to TRBJ2-5, with a possible D match to TRBD2 (5 bases). V was trimmed by 3 bases and J by 5 bases, leaving 10 bases between them. The CDR3 has 13 residues. CDR3 loop: CASSFAGGETQYF. Here the CDR3 DNA reads TGTGCCAGCAGTTTTGCGGGTGGGGAGACCCAGTACTTC.

Of note for this clone: This sample also contains other DNA sequences that code for the same CDR3. The J gene is TRBJ2-7, the V gene TRBV15; D perhaps matches TRBD2 (5 bases). V shed 0 bases and J shed 3 bases, with 9 bases lying between them. The germline gives CDR1 LNHNV, CDR2 YYDKDF (reference sequence). The CDR3 is made up of 14 amino acids. The CDR3, as DNA: TGTGCCACCAGCAGAGAGGGTGAGGGCTACGAGCAGTACTTC. It encodes CATSREGEGYEQYF.

This clone was seen only once. The chain uses TRBV7-2 and TRBJ2-3; no firm D call. CDR1 is SGHTA, CDR2 FQGNSA, per germline. This CDR3 spans 15 amino acids. V was trimmed by 2 bases and J by 2 bases, leaving 11 bases between them. The CDR3 region is CASSLRRSLTDTQYF. DNA for the CDR3: TGTGCCAGCAGCTTACGTAGGAGCCTCACAGATACGCAGTATTTT.

This clone came up a few times. The rearrangement uses TRBV19 and TRBJ2-1, with D maybe TRBD1 (6 bases). Germline CDR1 and CDR2: LNHDA and SQIVND (reference sequence). This CDR3 is 16 amino acids long. Trimming shortened V by 4 bases and J by 10 bases, and 23 bases separated the two germline ends. This CDR3 is CASSTIRSSRGEEQFF. Written as DNA, the CDR3 is TGTGCCAGTAGTACGATACGATCCTCCAGGGGTGAAGAGCAGTTCTTC.

The chain carries TRBV7-2 and TRBJ2-1, with D perhaps assigned TRBD1 or TRBD2 (5 bases each). This CDR3 has 17 residues. Germline V gene data show CDR1 as SGHTA and CDR2 as FQGNSA. V gave up 1 base and J gave up 7 bases, with 20 bases separating them. CDR3 sequence reads: CASSLEVGTAGGNEQFF. The CDR3 DNA is TGTGCCAGCAGCTTAGAAGTTGGGACGGCCGGCGGAAATGAGCAGTTCTTC. The variable domain in full, completed from reference TRBV7-2 and TRBJ2-1, reads GAGVSQSPSNKVTEKGKDVELRCDPISGHTALYWYRQSLGQGLEFLIYFQGNSAPDKSGLPSDRFSAERTGGSVSTLTIQRTQQEDSAVYLCASSLEVGTAGGNEQFFGPGTRLTVL.

The DNA of the CDR3 is TGTGCCAGCAGCACCGCCCGGACAGGGGAACGGGAGACCCAGTACTTC. This sequence encodes CASSTARTGERETQYF. The chain links TRBV13 to TRBJ2-5; 9 bases match TRBD1. There are 16 residues in the CDR3. V lost 5 bases, J lost 5 bases, and 12 bases stayed unmatched. Germline CDR1 reads PRHDT; CDR2 reads FYEKMQ (reference sequence).

V is TRBV2 and J is TRBJ1-2; 7 nucleotides agree with TRBD1. V shed 1 base and J 6 bases; nucleotides not matched to a gene: 2. This CDR3 has 13 amino acids. Germline loops: CDR1 SNHLY, CDR2 FYNNEI. The CDR3 nucleotides are TGTGCCAGCAGTGAAGGGGACAGCGATGGCTACACCTTC. This encodes CASSEGDSDGYTF.

The chain employs TRBV9 and TRBJ1-3, with 7 positions matching TRBD1. The CDR3 is 15 residues long. Trimming took 6 bases from V and 0 from J; bases not matched to a gene: 6. Germline V gene lookup returns CDR1 SGDLS and CDR2 YYNGEE. The CDR3 DNA sequence: TGTGCCAGCACTGAGGGGGCCTTCTCTGGAAACACCATATATTTT. Translating gives CASTEGAFSGNTIYF.

The chain recombines TRBV5-1 with TRBJ2-2; a weak D match, TRBD2 (6 bases). This CDR3 spans 15 amino acids. Per germline, CDR1 SGHRS and CDR2 YFSETQ. Between the trimmed V and J ends, which lost 0 bases and 6 bases, there was a span of 12 bases. The CDR3 nucleotides are TGCGCCAGCAGCTTGGTGGCGGGAAACTCCGGGGAGCTGTTTTTT. It yields the protein CASSLVAGNSGELFF.

The V gene is TRBV5-6, the J gene TRBJ2-7, with a possible D match to TRBD2 (5 bases). The CDR3 sequence is 13 residues long. Germline assignment: CDR1 SGHDT and CDR2 YYEEEE. V gave up 6 bases and J gave up 5 bases, with 15 bases separating them. The CDR3 DNA reads TGTGCCAGCACCGTAACTAGTAGCCACGAGCAGTACTTC. This translates into CASTVTSSHEQYF. Supplemented by reference TRBV5-6 and TRBJ2-7, the full variable domain reads DAGVTQSPTHLIKTRGQQVTLRCSPKSGHDTVSWYQQALGQGPQFIFQYYEEEERQRGNFPDRFSGHQFPNYSSELNVNALLLGDSALYLCASTVTSSHEQYFGPGTRLTVT.

This chain's CDR3 is CASSPGAINEQYF. Here the CDR3 DNA reads TGTGCCAGTTCCCCGGGGGCGATAAACGAGCAGTACTTC. The chain employs TRBV19 and TRBJ2-7; D may correspond to TRBD1 or TRBD2 (6 bases each). The CDR3 has 13 amino acids. Germline V CDR1 and CDR2: LNHDA, SQIVND (reference sequence). Trimming removed 8 bases at V and 5 bases at J, with 16 bases between.

The chain couples TRBV18 to TRBJ1-3; tentative D call: TRBD1 (5 bases). This CDR3 contains 14 residues. Deletions cut 2 bases from V and 0 bases from J, with 5 bases between. Germline V gene lookup returns CDR1 KGHSH and CDR2 LQKENI. CDR3 residues: CASSPGGSGNTIYF. The CDR3 DNA sequence: TGTGCCAGCTCACCAGGGGGCTCTGGAAACACCATATATTTT.

V usage is TRBV24-1 and J usage is TRBJ2-1; unclear D gene. The CDR3 has 15 amino acids. V was shortened by 1 base and J by 8 bases, with 14 bases between the two germline ends. Germline CDR1 is KGHDR and CDR2 is SFDVKD. CDR3 DNA sequence: TGTGCCACCAGTGATTTAACGGGCCTTGGGGATGAGCAGTTCTTC. It yields the protein CATSDLTGLGDEQFF.

The J gene is TRBJ1-2, the V gene TRBV6-5; weak D call: TRBD1 (6 bases). Trimming took 5 bases from V and 6 from J, leaving 7 bases between them. Per germline, CDR1 MNHEY and CDR2 SVGAGI. CDR3 length: 11 amino acids. CDR3 loop: CASSHRDGYTF. CDR3 sequence (DNA): TGTGCCAGCAGTCACAGGGATGGCTACACCTTC.

The rearrangement links TRBV27 to TRBJ2-3; 14 bases agree with TRBD2. Losses at the gene ends were 3 bases for V and 4 bases for J; bases not matched to a gene: 9. The V gene's germline CDR1 is MNHEY and CDR2 SMNVEV (reference sequence). The CDR3 runs to 18 residues. Written as DNA, the CDR3 is TGTGCCAGCAGTTTTACGGGACTAGCGGGGGCGCGGCCAGATACGCAGTATTTT. This translates into CASSFTGLAGARPDTQYF.

This clone was observed a single time. CDR3 nucleotides: TGCAGCGTTGCCCGACAGGGCGGGGAGACCCAGTACTTC. Protein sequence: CSVARQGGETQYF. V is TRBV29-1 and J is TRBJ2-5; 7 positions match TRBD1. This CDR3 region has 13 residues. The germline V gene encodes CDR1 SQVTM and CDR2 ANQGSEA. V lost 4 bases and J lost 5; bases outside the gene matches: 7.

The genes are TRBV5-4 and TRBJ2-5, with TRBD1 matching over 10 bases. Unmatched junction bases numbered 3, after V lost 4 bases and J lost 3 bases. CDR3 size: 14 residues. Germline V gives CDR1 SGHNT, CDR2 YYREEE (reference sequence). The DNA of the CDR3 is TGTGCCAGCAGCGCGGACAGGGGGAAAGAGACCCAGTACTTC. This gives the protein CASSADRGKETQYF.

This clone was counted between two and nine times. V usage is TRBV6-5 and J usage is TRBJ2-7, with D unclear. Germline V gene lookup returns CDR1 MNHEY and CDR2 SVGAGI. The ends were cut back, 2 bases at V and 3 bases at J, with 17 bases in the middle. The CDR3 covers 16 residues. CDR3 loop: CASSYPPNSWDYEQYF. CDR3 DNA: TGTGCCAGCAGTTACCCGCCGAACAGTTGGGACTACGAGCAGTACTTC.

The J gene is TRBJ1-1, the V gene TRBV4-3, with TRBD1 matching over 7 bases. The CDR3 covers 14 residues. Per the germline V gene, CDR1 is LGHNA and CDR2 is YSLEER. Germline trimming cut 2 bases from V and 10 bases from J; bases unmatched to any gene: 10. CDR3 amino acids: CASSQLTGAGGAFF. The CDR3 nucleotides read TGCGCCAGCAGCCAATTAACAGGGGCGGGTGGAGCTTTCTTT.

The V call is TRBV7-2, the J call TRBJ2-5; 7 nucleotides agree with TRBD2. This CDR3 spans 15 amino acids. The ends lost 4 bases at V and 4 bases at J; junction bases unmatched: 9. CDR1 and CDR2 (germline): SGHTA, FQGNSA. CDR3 nucleotide sequence: TGTGCCAGCAGCTCGATCACTAGCGTCAGAGAGACCCAGTACTTC. This gives the protein CASSSITSVRETQYF.

This chain joins TRBV11-2 and TRBJ1-3; TRBD1 matches at 12 bases. Looked up from germline, CDR1 is SGHAT and CDR2 is FQNNGV. V was pared by 5 bases and J by 4 bases, with 3 bases of the junction left unmatched. The CDR3 length is 15 residues. CDR3 residues: CASSPGTGGGNTIYF. As DNA, the CDR3 is TGTGCCAGCAGCCCCGGGACAGGGGGCGGAAACACCATATATTTT.